This passage covers 29 T cell receptor beta chains from one sample sequenced in a study of T-cell memory formation after mild COVID-19. TCRdb reanalysed the 5' RACE reads using MiXCR and keeps one entry per CDR3 protein. The sample includes tens of thousands of distinct CDR3 sequences, 5.5% to 7.5% of them seen just once. The sample comprised PBMCs or a T cell subset sorted from them (not recorded which). The receptor source for this set is a man younger than 35 who had mild COVID-19 (a few samples of this study predate the infection). Cell type and time point are not known.

This clonotype was seen at least ten times. The chain combines TRBV10-3 with TRBJ2-1, with 7 bases matching TRBD1. The V gene's germline CDR1 is ENHRY and CDR2 SYGVKD. Losses at the gene ends were 2 bases for V and 10 bases for J; bases not matched to a gene: 8. This CDR3 region has 14 residues. The CDR3 DNA reads TGTGCCATCAGTGAGGCCTCGACAGGGCAGGAGCAGTTCTTC. Translating it yields CAISEASTGQEQFF.

This clonotype has more than one count but fewer than ten. The rearrangement uses TRBV6-5 and TRBJ2-1; 12 nucleotides line up with TRBD2. Germline values: CDR1 MNHEY, CDR2 SVGAGI. With 0 bases clipped from V and 7 bases from J, the junction kept 4 bases outside the gene matches. CDR3 length equals 16 residues. Here the CDR3 DNA reads TGTGCCAGCAGTTACTCCCCTAGCGGGGGGGCGAATGAGCAGTTCTTC. Encoded protein: CASSYSPSGGANEQFF.

Remarks on this clonotype: The CDR3 does not end in the conserved phenylalanine or tryptophan, so this is likely a read error. The V call is TRBV12-3 or TRBV12-4, the J call TRBJ2-2; D not certain. CDR3 length: 13 residues. V was pared by 3 bases and J by 6 bases, with 8 bases between. The DNA for the CDR3 is TGTGCCAGCAGTTTCACCATTTCCGGGGAGCTGTTTGTT. It is translated as CASSFTISGELFV.

This clonotype was observed many times. The genes are TRBV6-4 and TRBJ1-1, with TRBD1 matching over 9 bases. Unmatched junction bases numbered 9, after V lost 6 bases and J lost 4 bases. Germline V gene lookup returns CDR1 MRHNA and CDR2 SNTAGT. This CDR3 comprises 15 residues. Here the CDR3 reads CASRDMDRGGTEAFF. The CDR3 DNA is TGTGCCAGCAGGGATATGGACAGGGGAGGCACTGAAGCTTTCTTT.

This clonotype was seen more than once but under ten times. Here the CDR3 reads CASSLYANTGELFF. The CDR3 DNA is TGTGCCAGCAGTTTGTACGCGAACACCGGGGAGCTGTTTTTT. The rearrangement joins TRBV28 to TRBJ2-2; D is unclear. The CDR3 consists of 14 residues. Germline CDR1 is MDHEN and CDR2 is SYDVKM. Trimming pared 3 bases from V and 0 bases from J, leaving 5 bases between.

The J gene is TRBJ2-3, the V gene TRBV12-3 or TRBV12-4; no clear D. The CDR3 runs 14 residues. Trimming cost V 2 bases and J 2 bases, with 8 bases left between them. DNA for the CDR3: TGTGCCAGCAGTTTAAAACAGCTCACAGATACGCAGTATTTT. Encoded protein: CASSLKQLTDTQYF.

The sample holds a few counts of this clonotype. The rearrangement joins TRBV5-6 to TRBJ1-2, with TRBD1 identical over 11 bases. The V segment lost 10 bases and the J segment 3 bases; nucleotides outside the gene matches: 11. The CDR3 spans 15 residues. Germline CDR1 is SGHDT and CDR2 is YYEEEE. CDR3 coding DNA: TGTGCCGGAGGACAGGGGGCAAGTCTAGACTATGGCTACACCTTC. As protein: CAGGQGASLDYGYTF.

The chain has TRBV5-1 and TRBJ1-6, with no clear D. There are 14 residues in the CDR3. Looked up from germline, CDR1 is SGHRS and CDR2 is YFSETQ. V was clipped by 2 bases and J by 7 bases, with 10 bases between them. The CDR3 nucleotides are TGCGCCAGCAGCTTCCCAGGAGAAAATTCACCCCTCCACTTT. Protein: CASSFPGENSPLHF.

The chain uses TRBV2 and TRBJ2-7, with D unresolved. Germline-derived CDR1 and CDR2 are SNHLY and FYNNEI. The CDR3 spans 12 residues. Between the trimmed V and J ends, which lost 0 bases and 9 bases, there was a span of 9 bases. The CDR3: CASSEAMHGQYF. In DNA form, the CDR3 reads TGTGCCAGCAGTGAAGCAATGCACGGGCAGTACTTC.

This clonotype showed up just a few times. This chain uses TRBV5-5 with TRBJ1-1; 7 bases agree with TRBD1. V trimming: 2 bases; J trimming: 1 base; junction bases outside the gene matches: 2. This CDR3 region has 14 residues. From germline, CDR1 is SGHKS and CDR2 YYEKEE (reference sequence). CDR3 amino acids: CASSFWTGNTEAFF. In nucleotides, the CDR3 is TGTGCCAGCAGCTTTTGGACAGGGAACACTGAAGCTTTCTTT.

This clonotype has at least ten counts. The chain uses TRBV7-9 and TRBJ1-6; 7 bases align to TRBD1. The V gene end was trimmed by 5 bases and the J gene end by 6 bases; junction bases not matched to a gene: 13. The germline gives CDR1 SEHNR, CDR2 FQNEAQ (reference sequence). The CDR3 is made up of 17 amino acids. CDR3 DNA sequence: TGTGCCAGCAGCCACCCCCCCGGGACAGACCTTAATTCACCCCTCCACTTT. Amino acid sequence: CASSHPPGTDLNSPLHF.

This clonotype was observed at least ten times. The chain carries TRBV20-1 and TRBJ2-3, with TRBD2 matching 8 bases. Looked up from germline, CDR1 is DFQATT and CDR2 is SNEGSKA (reference sequence). V lost 3 bases to trimming and J lost 5 bases; unmatched junction nucleotides: 7. This CDR3 spans 14 amino acids. The CDR3 region is CSARRGAGRDTQYF. The CDR3 region has the DNA TGCAGTGCTAGGCGGGGGGCCGGGAGAGATACGCAGTATTTT.

This clonotype was counted only a few times. This chain links TRBV5-1 with TRBJ2-2; 7 bases line up with TRBD2. Germline assignment: CDR1 SGHRS and CDR2 YFSETQ. This CDR3 region has 15 residues. With 4 bases clipped from V and 4 bases from J, the junction kept 7 bases outside the gene matches. CDR3 in amino acids: CASSPGTKGTGELFF. The CDR3 DNA follows: TGCGCCAGCAGCCCCGGGACTAAAGGCACCGGGGAGCTGTTTTTT.

V gene TRBV10-3 combines with J gene TRBJ1-2, with a possible D match to TRBD1 (6 bases). V lost 6 bases and J 1 base, leaving 18 bases between the germline ends. The CDR3 runs 16 residues. Per germline, CDR1 ENHRY and CDR2 SYGVKD. CDR3 bases: TGTGCCATCAGGATGACAGGACAGTTTTATAACTATGGCTACACCTTC. Amino acid sequence: CAIRMTGQFYNYGYTF.

This clonotype was found a few times. This chain connects TRBV5-6 to TRBJ2-5, with D unresolved. This CDR3 is 14 amino acids long. Germline loops: CDR1 SGHDT, CDR2 YYEEEE. Trimming took off 1 base at V and 5 bases at J, with 12 bases between the two ends. CDR3 loop: CASSLSSLFETQYF. DNA for the CDR3: TGTGCCAGCAGCTTGTCCTCCCTCTTCGAGACCCAGTACTTC.

This clonotype was seen many times. The chain carries TRBV5-1 and TRBJ2-5; TRBD2 matches 9 bases. From germline, CDR1 is SGHRS and CDR2 YFSETQ. V shed 2 bases, J shed 5 bases, and the junction held 7 bases outside the gene matches. The length of the CDR3 is 15 residues. Here the CDR3 DNA reads TGCGCCAGCAGCTTAATAGCGGGGGCCCGGGAGACCCAGTACTTC. It translates to CASSLIAGARETQYF.

V usage is TRBV7-9 and J usage is TRBJ2-1, with no clear D. Trimming removed 3 bases at V and 3 bases at J, with 9 bases between. There are 14 residues in the CDR3. Germline-derived CDR1 and CDR2 are SEHNR and FQNEAQ (reference sequence). Here the CDR3 reads CASSFQSDYNEQFF. CDR3 DNA sequence: TGTGCCAGCAGCTTCCAATCCGACTACAATGAGCAGTTCTTC.

The table lists this clonotype with many counts. This chain uses TRBV9 with TRBJ2-5; 14 positions agree with TRBD2. J was trimmed by 4 bases and V by 2 bases; bases with no gene match: 4. CDR3 length equals 16 residues. The germline CDR1 and CDR2 sequences are SGDLS and YYNGEE. This chain's CDR3 is CASSVGLAGGSETQYF. The CDR3 coding sequence is TGTGCCAGCAGCGTCGGACTAGCGGGGGGTTCAGAGACCCAGTACTTC. The full variable domain, with the rest looked up from reference TRBV9 and TRBJ2-5, is DSGVTQTPKHLITATGQRVTLRCSPRSGDLSVYWYQQSLDQGLQFLIQYYNGEERAKGNILERFSAQQFPDLHSELNLSSLELGDSALYFCASSVGLAGGSETQYFGPGTRLLVL.

This clonotype showed up just a few times. The chain recombines TRBV6-2 or TRBV6-3 with TRBJ2-1, with 8 bases matching TRBD2. Trimming cost V 6 bases and J 7 bases; bases outside gene matches: 14. The germline V gene has CDR1 MNHEY and CDR2 SVGEGT. The CDR3 has 16 residues. Written as DNA, the CDR3 is TGTGCCAGCAGACGGGGGGGGGCCGCGGTGGTAAATGAGCAGTTCTTC. It is translated as CASRRGGAAVVNEQFF.

This clonotype showed up many times. The chain joins TRBV27 to TRBJ2-7; D is ambiguous. V shed 8 bases and J shed 2 bases, with 16 bases lying between them. The CDR3 is made up of 14 amino acids. The germline gives CDR1 MNHEY, CDR2 SMNVEV (reference sequence). CDR3 coding DNA: TGTGCCAGCCGAGAAGCGCAGCCACCCTACGAGCAGTACTTC. This encodes CASREAQPPYEQYF.

The chain combines TRBV27 with TRBJ2-5; D perhaps matches TRBD1 (6 bases). The CDR3 extends over 14 amino acids. Germline CDR1 reads MNHEY; CDR2 reads SMNVEV (reference sequence). Trimming left V 4 bases short and J 5 bases short, with 14 bases between. Here the CDR3 reads CASSYTGFRETQYF. DNA of the CDR3: TGTGCCAGCAGTTACACAGGGTTCCGGGAGACCCAGTACTTC.

At least ten counts were recorded for this clonotype. The gene calls are TRBV20-1 and TRBJ2-5; D is possibly TRBD1 or TRBD2 (5 bases each). V was cut by 4 bases and J by 5 bases, with 14 bases left in between. This CDR3 is built from 13 residues. Germline V gene sequence: CDR1 DFQATT, CDR2 SNEGSKA (reference sequence). The CDR3 DNA sequence: TGCAGTGCTAAGCGCCGGGGCGGGGAGACCCAGTACTTC. As protein: CSAKRRGGETQYF.

This clonotype showed up many times. This rearrangement joins TRBV12-3 or TRBV12-4 to TRBJ2-5; no definite D call. This CDR3 region has 13 residues. The germline V and J ends were trimmed by 6 bases and 0 bases, with 8 bases remaining between them. The CDR3 sequence: CASRQAHQETQYF. CDR3 nucleotide sequence: TGTGCCAGCAGGCAGGCTCACCAAGAGACCCAGTACTTC.

V usage is TRBV7-8 and J usage is TRBJ2-1; the D gene is possibly TRBD1 (5 bases). The CDR3 runs 16 residues. Germline V CDR1 and CDR2: SGHVS, FQNEAQ. V was clipped by 2 bases and J by 6 bases, with 17 bases between them. Written as DNA, the CDR3 is TGTGCCAGCAGCTTATCGGCCGTGGGGCTTTCCAATGAGCAGTTCTTC. This codes for CASSLSAVGLSNEQFF.

Only a few counts were recorded for this clonotype. The V gene is TRBV18, the J gene TRBJ2-3; D is perhaps TRBD2 (5 bases). Deletions cut 2 bases from V and 4 bases from J, with 13 bases between. Looked up from germline, CDR1 is KGHSH and CDR2 is LQKENI. The CDR3 spans 15 residues. The CDR3 DNA reads TGTGCCAGCTCACCAAGAGCGGAACTGGCAGATACGCAGTATTTT. It specifies CASSPRAELADTQYF.

The chain employs TRBV30 and TRBJ1-1, with 10 nucleotides matching TRBD1. Looked up from germline, CDR1 is GTSNPN and CDR2 is SVGIG (reference sequence). The CDR3 has 13 residues. V shed 5 bases, J shed 6 bases, and the junction held 6 bases outside the gene matches. CDR3 residues: CAWATGGWSEAFF. The DNA for the CDR3 is TGTGCCTGGGCGACAGGGGGCTGGTCTGAAGCTTTCTTT.

The J gene is TRBJ1-2, the V gene TRBV29-1; D might be TRBD1 (6 bases). The CDR3 sequence is 13 residues long. Germline assignment: CDR1 SQVTM and CDR2 ANQGSEA. V shed 5 bases and J shed 8 bases, with 18 bases lying between them. CDR3 region: CSVPGNGGHGYTF. The CDR3 coding sequence is TGCAGCGTTCCCGGCAATGGGGGGCACGGCTACACCTTC.

This clonotype was detected only a few times. The junction shows a germline mismatch at one end, possibly a read error. The J gene is TRBJ2-1, the V gene TRBV7-7; TRBD2 matches 10 bases. The CDR3 is 17 residues long. Germline-derived CDR1 and CDR2 are SSHAT and FNYEAQ (reference sequence). The CDR3 is CASSRKITGTSEGEQFF. Written as DNA, the CDR3 is TGTGCTAGCAGCCGAAAAATTACCGGGACTAGCGAGGGTGAGCAGTTCTTC.

This clonotype was counted ten times or more. The rearrangement joins TRBV29-1 to TRBJ2-5; TRBD1 is a possible D gene (5 bases). Germline CDR1 SQVTM, CDR2 ANQGSEA. The CDR3 extends over 14 amino acids. Trimming shortened V by 1 base and J by 5 bases, and 14 bases separated the two germline ends. The CDR3, as DNA: TGCAGCGTTGAAGGGCTCAGGGCGACGGAGACCCAGTACTTC. It translates to CSVEGLRATETQYF.